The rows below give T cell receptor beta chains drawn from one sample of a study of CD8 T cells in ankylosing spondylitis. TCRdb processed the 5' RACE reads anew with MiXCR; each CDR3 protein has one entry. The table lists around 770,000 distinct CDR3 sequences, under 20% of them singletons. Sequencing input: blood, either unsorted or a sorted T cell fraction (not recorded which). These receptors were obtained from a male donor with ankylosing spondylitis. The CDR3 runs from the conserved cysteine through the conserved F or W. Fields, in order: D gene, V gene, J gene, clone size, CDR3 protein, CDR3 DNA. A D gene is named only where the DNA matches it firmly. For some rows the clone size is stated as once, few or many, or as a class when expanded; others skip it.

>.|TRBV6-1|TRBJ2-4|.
CASSPRGPKNIQYF
TGTGCCAGCAGTCCCAGGGGACCCAAAAACATTCAGTACTTC
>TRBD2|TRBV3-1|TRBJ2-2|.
CASSQDGGRAGELFF
TGTGCCAGCAGCCAAGATGGCGGGAGGGCCGGGGAGCTGTTTTTT
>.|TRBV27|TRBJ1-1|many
CASSSRVKNTEAFF
TGTGCCAGCAGTTCCCGGGTGAAGAACACTGAAGCTTTCTTT
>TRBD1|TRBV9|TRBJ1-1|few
CASSVTSSGTGGVPNTEAFF
TGTGCCAGCAGCGTAACGAGTTCTGGGACAGGAGGAGTCCCGAACACTGAAGCTTTCTTT
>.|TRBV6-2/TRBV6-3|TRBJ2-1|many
CASAWGPGVYNEQFF
TGTGCCAGCGCCTGGGGGCCCGGGGTCTACAATGAGCAGTTCTTC
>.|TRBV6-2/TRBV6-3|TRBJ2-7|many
CASRSPRLQEAYYEQYF
TGTGCCAGCCGGTCCCCCCGGCTCCAAGAAGCGTACTACGAGCAGTACTTC
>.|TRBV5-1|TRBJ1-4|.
CASSFSEDDEKLFF
TGCGCCAGCAGTTTCTCAGAGGACGATGAAAAACTGTTTTTT
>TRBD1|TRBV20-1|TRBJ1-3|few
CSARDGSRGVSGNTIYF
TGCAGTGCTAGAGATGGGAGCAGGGGGGTCTCTGGAAACACCATATATTTT
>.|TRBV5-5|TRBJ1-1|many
CASSLAGSSNTEAFF
TGTGCCAGCAGCTTGGCCGGTAGTTCGAACACTGAAGCTTTCTTT
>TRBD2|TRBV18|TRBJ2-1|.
CASSPPLEREYDEQFF
TGTGCCAGCTCACCTCCTCTCGAGCGGGAGTACGATGAGCAGTTCTTC
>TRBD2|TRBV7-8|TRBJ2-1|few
CASSLGGLAAGGNEQFF
TGTGCCAGCAGCTTAGGGGGACTAGCTGCTGGGGGCAATGAGCAGTTCTTC
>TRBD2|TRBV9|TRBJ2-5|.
CASSVEAGGPETQYF
TGTGCCAGCAGCGTAGAAGCGGGGGGGCCGGAGACCCAGTACTTC
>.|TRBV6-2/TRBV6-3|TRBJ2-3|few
CASSPQAYSSTDTQYF
TGTGCCAGCAGCCCACAGGCCTACTCTAGCACAGATACGCAGTATTTT
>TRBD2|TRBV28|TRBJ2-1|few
CASSGSGRVYEQFF
TGTGCCAGCAGTGGTAGCGGGAGGGTCTATGAGCAGTTCTTC
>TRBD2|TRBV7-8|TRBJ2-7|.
CASGGGGGTSYEQYF
TGTGCCAGCGGGGGAGGCGGGGGGACTTCCTACGAGCAGTACTTC
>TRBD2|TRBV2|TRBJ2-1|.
CARETSGGYNEQFF
TGTGCCAGAGAGACTAGCGGGGGGTACAATGAGCAGTTCTTC
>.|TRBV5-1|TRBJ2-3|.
CASSRESADTQYF
TGCGCCAGCAGCAGGGAGTCGGCAGATACGCAGTATTTT
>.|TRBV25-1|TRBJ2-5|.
CASSELGAQETQYF
TGTGCCAGCAGTGAATTAGGAGCTCAAGAGACCCAGTACTTC
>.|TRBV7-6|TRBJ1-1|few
CASSPQITNTEAFF
TGTGCCAGCAGCCCACAGATCACGAACACTGAAGCTTTCTTT
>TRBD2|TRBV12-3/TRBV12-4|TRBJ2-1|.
CASSFRTSGRVNEQFF
TGTGCCAGCAGTTTTCGGACTAGCGGGAGGGTTAATGAGCAGTTCTTC
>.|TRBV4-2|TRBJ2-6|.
CASSQTGSGANVLTF
TGTGCCAGCAGCCAAACAGGGTCTGGGGCCAACGTCCTGACTTTC
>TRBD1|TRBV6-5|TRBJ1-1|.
CASSYLGQGDTEAFF
TGTGCCAGCAGTTACCTGGGACAGGGAGACACTGAAGCTTTCTTT
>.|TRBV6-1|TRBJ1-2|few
CASSELRGYTF
TGTGCCAGCAGTGAGTTACGAGGCTACACCTTC
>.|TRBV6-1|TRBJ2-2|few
CASSERVSIGTGELFF
TGTGCCAGCAGTGAACGGGTCAGCATTGGGACCGGGGAGCTGTTTTTT
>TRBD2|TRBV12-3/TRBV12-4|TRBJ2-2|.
CASSLGTSVGTGELFF
TGTGCCAGCAGTTTGGGGACTAGCGTTGGCACCGGGGAGCTGTTTTTT
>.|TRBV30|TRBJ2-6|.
CAWSPGTGANVLTF
TGTGCCTGGAGCCCAGGGACTGGGGCCAACGTCCTGACTTTC
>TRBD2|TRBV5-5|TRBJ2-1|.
CASSFPGLAANEQFF
TGTGCCAGCAGCTTCCCCGGACTAGCGGCAAATGAGCAGTTCTTC
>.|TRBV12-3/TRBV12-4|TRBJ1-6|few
CASRRDTYNSPLHF
TGTGCCAGCAGACGGGACACCTATAATTCACCCCTCCACTTT
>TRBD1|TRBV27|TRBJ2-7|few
CASSLLGQGEQYF
TGTGCCAGCAGTTTACTTGGACAGGGCGAGCAGTACTTC
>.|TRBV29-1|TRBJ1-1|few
CSVGWTEMNTEAFF
TGCAGCGTTGGGTGGACAGAGATGAACACTGAAGCTTTCTTT
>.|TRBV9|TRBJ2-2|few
CASSVAHTGELFF
TGTGCCAGCAGCGTAGCCCACACCGGGGAGCTGTTTTTT
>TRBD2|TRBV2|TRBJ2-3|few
CASTPTSGGASGSGTQYF
TGTGCCAGCACCCCGACTAGCGGGGGGGCTTCGGGTAGTGGTACGCAGTATTTT
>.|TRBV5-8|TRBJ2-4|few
CASSPQGRLAKNIQYF
TGTGCCAGCAGCCCGCAGGGACGCCTAGCCAAAAACATTCAGTACTTC
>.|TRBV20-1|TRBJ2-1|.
CSAPKPFGLSNEQFF
TGCAGTGCCCCCAAGCCGTTCGGACTGAGCAATGAGCAGTTCTTC
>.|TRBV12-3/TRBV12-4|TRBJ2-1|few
CASGGGKADSYNEQFF
TGTGCCAGCGGAGGGGGTAAAGCTGACTCCTACAATGAGCAGTTCTTC
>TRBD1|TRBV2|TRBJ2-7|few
CATHRGPLSEQYF
TGTGCCACTCACAGGGGACCACTTTCCGAGCAGTACTTC
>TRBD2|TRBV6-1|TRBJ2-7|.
CASSEASGTSGYPQYF
TGTGCCAGCAGTGAAGCGTCGGGGACTAGCGGGTACCCCCAGTACTTC
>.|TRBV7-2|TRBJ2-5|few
CASTKGGAMGETQYF
TGTGCCAGCACAAAGGGGGGGGCCATGGGGGAGACCCAGTACTTC
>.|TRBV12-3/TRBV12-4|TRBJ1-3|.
CASTRIGAGNTIYF
TGTGCCAGCACCCGAATCGGGGCTGGAAACACCATATATTTT
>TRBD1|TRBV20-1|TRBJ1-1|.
CSAGGAGTDTEAFF
TGCAGTGCTGGGGGGGCAGGGACAGACACTGAAGCTTTCTTT
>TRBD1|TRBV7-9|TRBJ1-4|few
CASSLLTGDGEKLFF
TGTGCCAGCAGCTTATTAACAGGGGATGGCGAAAAACTGTTTTTT